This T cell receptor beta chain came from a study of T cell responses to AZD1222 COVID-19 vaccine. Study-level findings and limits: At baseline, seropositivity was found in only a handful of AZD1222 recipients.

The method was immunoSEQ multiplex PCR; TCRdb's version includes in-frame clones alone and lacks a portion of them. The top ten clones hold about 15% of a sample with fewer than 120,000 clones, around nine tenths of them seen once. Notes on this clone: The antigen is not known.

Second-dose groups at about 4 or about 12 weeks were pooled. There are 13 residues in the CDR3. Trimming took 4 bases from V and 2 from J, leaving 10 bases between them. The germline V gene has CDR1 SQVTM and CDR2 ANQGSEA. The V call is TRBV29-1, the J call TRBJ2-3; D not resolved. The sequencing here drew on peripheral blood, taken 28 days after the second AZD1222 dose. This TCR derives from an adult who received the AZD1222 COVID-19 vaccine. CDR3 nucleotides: TGCAGCGTTGTGGGCCAAAACACAGATACGCAGTATTTT. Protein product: CSVVGQNTDTQYF.